One and the same sample provided the 9 T cell receptor beta chains below, sequenced in a study of vaccination and CD4 T cells after COVID-19. Documented treatment: roughly 10-day PBMC culture with coronavirus spike peptide pools or control peptides (ViraFEST assay). The Oncomine TCR Beta short-read assay sequenced DNA from cultured CD4+ T cells. MiXCR, run by TCRdb on the PCR reads, gives a single entry per CDR3 protein. Among roughly 9,900 distinct CDR3 sequences, roughly 64% were seen once, and the ten largest hold 34%. Their specific antigens are unknown. The specimen sequenced was CD4+ T cells from blood, cultured in vitro. Every receptor here comes from a human donor who had recovered from COVID-19.

CDR3 nucleotides: TGTGCCAGCAGCTCTAGACAGGGAGCAAGCAATCAGCCCCAGCATTTT. As protein: CASSSRQGASNQPQHF. The gene calls are TRBV7-8 and TRBJ1-5; 7 bases line up with TRBD1. Unmatched junction bases numbered 7, after V lost 4 bases and J lost 1 base. The length of the CDR3 is 16 residues. Germline CDR1 is SGHVS and CDR2 is FQNEAQ. Filled out from reference TRBV7-8 and TRBJ1-5, the complete variable domain reads GAGVSQSPRYKVAKRGQDVALRCDPISGHVSLFWYQQALGQGPEFLTYFQNEAQLDKSGLPSDRFFAERPEGSVSTLKIQRTQQEDSAVYLCASSSRQGASNQPQHFGDGTRLSIL.

This clonotype was recorded a few times. This rearrangement joins TRBV27 to TRBJ2-1; tentatively, D is TRBD2 (7 bases). This CDR3 has 15 residues. Trimming shortened V by 8 bases and J by 1 base, and 15 bases separated the two germline ends. Germline V gene data show CDR1 as MNHEY and CDR2 as SMNVEV (reference sequence). CDR3 sequence reads: CASSGGGASYNEQFF. For the CDR3, the DNA is TGTGCCAGCTCAGGAGGGGGGGCGTCCTACAATGAGCAGTTCTTC.

This clonotype was found once. The CDR3 loop is CAWTGTGDSPLHF. The CDR3 DNA is TGTGCCTGGACCGGGACAGGGGATTCACCCCTCCACTTT. The rearrangement joins TRBV30 to TRBJ1-6; 10 nucleotides line up with TRBD1. V lost 4 bases, J lost 8 bases, and 2 bases stayed unmatched. This CDR3 is 13 amino acids long. The germline V gene has CDR1 GTSNPN and CDR2 SVGIG (reference sequence).

This rearrangement joins TRBV20-1 to TRBJ2-5; TRBD2 is a possible D gene (6 bases). Germline V CDR1 and CDR2: DFQATT, SNEGSKA (reference sequence). The CDR3 is 16 amino acids. V lost 6 bases and J 0 bases, leaving 20 bases between the germline ends. CDR3: CSAEGRTLWYQETQYF. The CDR3 DNA follows: TGCAGTGCGGAGGGGCGCACGCTATGGTACCAAGAGACCCAGTACTTC.

V usage is TRBV6-2 or TRBV6-3 and J usage is TRBJ2-6; weak D call: TRBD1 (5 bases). This CDR3 spans 19 amino acids. Germline V CDR1 and CDR2: MNHEY, SVGEGT. The V gene lost 0 bases and the J gene lost 0 bases, with 15 bases spanning the gap. Written as DNA, the CDR3 is TGTGCCAGCAGTTACTCGGCGACAGACACCTACTCTGGGGCCAACGTCCTGACTTTC. Translating gives CASSYSATDTYSGANVLTF.

The V gene is TRBV27, the J gene TRBJ1-5, with D possibly being TRBD1 (6 bases). The CDR3 consists of 16 residues. The germline gives CDR1 MNHEY, CDR2 SMNVEV (reference sequence). The V and J ends lost 8 bases and 1 base respectively, with 18 bases between them. CDR3 nucleotide sequence: TGTGCCAGCGCGGGCAGGGGCCTCGGCAGCAATCAGCCCCAGCATTTT. The encoded protein is CASAGRGLGSNQPQHF.

The chain recombines TRBV6-4 with TRBJ2-2; 11 nucleotides line up with TRBD2. Germline lookup yields CDR1 MRHNA and CDR2 SNTAGT. The CDR3 loop spans 15 amino acids. V was pared by 8 bases and J by 7 bases, with 9 bases of the junction left unmatched. The CDR3 is CASRSGRAGSGELFF. In DNA form, the CDR3 reads TGTGCCAGCCGTAGCGGGAGGGCCGGAAGCGGGGAGCTGTTTTTT.

The chain couples TRBV24-1 to TRBJ2-2; a weak D match, TRBD2 (6 bases). The length of the CDR3 is 15 residues. The V end lost 1 base, the J end lost 4 bases, and 9 bases lay between the germline ends. Germline V gene sequence: CDR1 KGHDR, CDR2 SFDVKD. Here the CDR3 reads CATSDFGRRTGELFF. As DNA, the CDR3 is TGTGCCACCAGTGATTTCGGGAGACGCACCGGGGAGCTGTTTTTT.

This clonotype was detected a few times. The chain recombines TRBV2 with TRBJ1-1; unclear D gene. In germline, CDR1 is SNHLY, CDR2 FYNNEI. Deletions cut 2 bases from V and 0 bases from J, with 10 bases between. This CDR3 contains 15 residues. CDR3 nucleotides: TGTGCCAGCAGTGAACAAAGTCAGCTGAACACTGAAGCTTTCTTT. It translates to CASSEQSQLNTEAFF.